This TCR beta chain emerged from a study of T cells expressing NK-cell markers. Looking at the study overall: CD3+CD56+NKG2C+, CD3+CD56+NKG2C- and CD3+CD56-NKG2C+ T cells, once sorted, supplied the TCR beta repertoires. The study, taken as a whole, reports: The CD3+CD56-NKG2C+ fraction of a handful of donors was also led by these clonotypes. NKG2C+ dominant clonotypes from 5 to 7 donors made up roughly 1.0-7.5% of CD8+ T cells.

The V gene's germline CDR1 is SGHRS and CDR2 YFSETQ. The CDR3 contains 15 residues. Comments on this clonotype: Antigen: not known.

cDNA encoding TCR beta was synthesized via 5'RACE template switching incorporating UMIs. TCRdb re-analyzed the 5' RACE reads; it lists each CDR3 protein once, without DNA. Its listing shows about 410,000 distinct CDR3 sequences. V and J are TRBV5-1 and TRBJ1-3; TCRdb proposes TRBD1, but this gene call is untestable without DNA. The sequence came from a woman aged 45-60 years in good health. The sequenced sample was blood T cells: a sorted CD56 or NKG2C T cell subset, CD4+ or CD8+ T cells, or bulk PBMC T cells (not recorded which). The CDR3 sequence: CASSPTGSSGNTIYF.